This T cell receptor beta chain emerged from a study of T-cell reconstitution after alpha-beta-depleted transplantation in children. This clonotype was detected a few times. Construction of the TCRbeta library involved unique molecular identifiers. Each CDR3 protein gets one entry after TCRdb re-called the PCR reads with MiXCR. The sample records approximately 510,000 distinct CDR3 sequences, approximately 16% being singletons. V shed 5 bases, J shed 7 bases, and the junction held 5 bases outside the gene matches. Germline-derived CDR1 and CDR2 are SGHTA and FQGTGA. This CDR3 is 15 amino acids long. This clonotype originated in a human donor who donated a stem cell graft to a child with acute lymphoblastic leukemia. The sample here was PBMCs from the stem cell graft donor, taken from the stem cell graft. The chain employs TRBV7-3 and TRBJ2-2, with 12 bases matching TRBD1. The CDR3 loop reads CASSPWDRGLGELFF. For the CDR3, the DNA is TGTGCCAGCAGCCCCTGGGACAGGGGGCTCGGGGAGCTGTTTTTT.